The 11 T cell receptor beta chains reported below all come from one sample, sequenced in a study of metastatic and nonmetastatic thyroid tumors. TCRdb ran MiXCR on the PCR reads. The top ten clones hold 8.5% to 12% of a sample with approximately 17,000 clones, 25% of them seen once. Each patient came to thyroid surgery without any prior treatment (of any kind). The material sequenced was adjacent normal tissue. The receptors originated from a female donor with papillary thyroid cancer or a benign thyroid nodule (not recorded which). Some clones in this sample may be carry-over from other donors' samples.

This clone was detected a few times. The chain combines TRBV6-1 with TRBJ1-6; D might be TRBD1 (5 bases). The length of the CDR3 is 13 residues. V gave up 5 bases and J gave up 9 bases, with 11 bases separating them. Germline V gene sequence: CDR1 MNHNS, CDR2 SASEGT. This CDR3 reads CASSMAGCSPLHF. DNA of the CDR3: TGTGCCAGCAGTATGGCAGGGTGTTCACCCCTCCACTTT.

A note on this clone: A read error may produce the germline difference seen at one junction end. The chain recombines TRBV5-1 with TRBJ1-6; D is ambiguous. The germline CDR1 and CDR2 sequences are SGHRS and YFSETQ. The CDR3 contains 14 residues. The CDR3 region is CASSLDGTDSPLHF. CDR3 nucleotides: TGCGCCAGCAGCTTGGACGGAACCGATTCGCCCCTCCACTTT.

The count of this clone is one. The J gene is TRBJ2-1, the V gene TRBV11-2; 10 nucleotides line up with TRBD2. CDR1 and CDR2 from the germline V gene are SGHAT and FQNNGV. V lost 1 base, J lost 6 bases, and 6 bases stayed unmatched. The CDR3 runs to 16 residues. The CDR3 region is CASSLGGLAVVNEQFF. CDR3 coding DNA: TGTGCCAGCAGCTTAGGCGGACTAGCGGTAGTCAATGAGCAGTTCTTC.

In its sample, this clone was seen a few times. This chain connects TRBV11-1 to TRBJ2-7; 8 bases are shared with TRBD2. This CDR3 contains 17 residues. V was pared by 5 bases and J by 0 bases, with 12 bases of the junction left unmatched. Germline assignment: CDR1 SGHAT and CDR2 FQDESV (reference sequence). As DNA, the CDR3 is TGTGCCAGCAGCCCCCTTGTGGCGGGAGGCCTCTCCTACGAGCAGTACTTC. Translating gives CASSPLVAGGLSYEQYF. Based on the CDR3 plus reference TRBV11-1 and TRBJ2-7, the full variable domain is EAEVAQSPRYKITEKSQAVAFWCDPISGHATLYWYRQILGQGPELLVQFQDESVVDDSQLPKDRFSAERLKGVDSTLKIQPAELGDSAMYLCASSPLVAGGLSYEQYFGPGTRLTVT.

Concerning this clone: Additional DNA sequences in this sample encode the identical CDR3. The chain has TRBV12-3 or TRBV12-4 and TRBJ1-5; D not certain. The V and J ends lost 2 bases and 1 base respectively, with 6 bases between them. The CDR3 extends over 14 amino acids. The CDR3 spells CASSLLGSNQPQHF. The CDR3 nucleotides are TGTGCCAGCAGTTTATTGGGGAGCAATCAGCCCCAGCATTTT.

This clone was seen more than once but under ten times. The rearrangement uses TRBV12-3 or TRBV12-4 and TRBJ2-3, with D perhaps TRBD2 (5 bases). This CDR3 comprises 15 residues. V gave up 2 bases and J gave up 2 bases, with 11 bases separating them. The CDR3 sequence: CASSLWSGVTDTQYF. DNA for the CDR3: TGTGCCAGCAGTTTATGGTCCGGGGTCACAGATACGCAGTATTTT.

The chain recombines TRBV5-1 with TRBJ2-7, with 8 bases identical to TRBD2. The J segment lost 2 bases and the V segment lost 7 bases, leaving 5 bases of the junction unmatched. Germline CDR1 is SGHRS and CDR2 is YFSETQ. This CDR3 region has 13 residues. The CDR3: CASSGGAPYEQYF. The CDR3 DNA reads as TGCGCCAGCTCGGGAGGGGCCCCCTACGAGCAGTACTTC.

This clone turned up a few times. This chain's CDR3 is CASSFGAGFSPQHF. The CDR3 region has the DNA TGTGCCAGCAGCTTTGGGGCAGGGTTTTCGCCCCAGCATTTT. This chain links TRBV5-6 with TRBJ1-5; tentative D call: TRBD1 (5 bases). Trimming shortened V by 2 bases and J by 9 bases, and 15 bases separated the two germline ends. This CDR3 spans 14 amino acids. Per the germline V gene, CDR1 is SGHDT and CDR2 is YYEEEE.

The J gene is TRBJ2-5, the V gene TRBV5-1; TRBD2 is a possible D gene (6 bases). There are 15 residues in the CDR3. Trimming stripped 0 bases from V and 4 bases from J, with 13 bases between. Per germline, CDR1 SGHRS and CDR2 YFSETQ. This CDR3 reads CASSLGDGGGETQYF. DNA of the CDR3: TGCGCCAGCAGCTTGGGGGACGGGGGAGGAGAGACCCAGTACTTC.

This clone was counted many times. This chain joins TRBV12-3 or TRBV12-4 and TRBJ2-2; a possible D gene is TRBD1 (6 bases). This CDR3 has 16 residues. Trimming left V 5 bases short and J 2 bases short, with 15 bases between. The chain's CDR3 is CASSGYRDPNTGELFF. Written as DNA, the CDR3 is TGTGCCAGCAGTGGCTACAGGGATCCCAACACCGGGGAGCTGTTTTTT.

This chain joins TRBV7-8 and TRBJ1-1; 12 bases match TRBD1. CDR1 is SGHVS, CDR2 FQNEAQ, per germline. The CDR3 consists of 17 residues. V was pared by 4 bases and J by 5 bases, with 11 bases of the junction left unmatched. The CDR3 sequence: CASSSLGDRGRETEAFF. The CDR3 DNA follows: TGTGCCAGCAGCTCCCTCGGGGACAGGGGGCGTGAGACTGAAGCTTTCTTT.